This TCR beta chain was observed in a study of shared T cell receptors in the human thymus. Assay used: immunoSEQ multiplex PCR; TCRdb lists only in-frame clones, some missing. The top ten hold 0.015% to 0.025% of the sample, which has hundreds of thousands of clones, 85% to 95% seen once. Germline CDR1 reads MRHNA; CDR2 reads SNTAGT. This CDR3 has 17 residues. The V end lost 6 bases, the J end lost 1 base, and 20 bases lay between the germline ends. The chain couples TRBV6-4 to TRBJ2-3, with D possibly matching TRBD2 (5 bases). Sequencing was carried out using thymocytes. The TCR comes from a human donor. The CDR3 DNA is TGTGCCAGCAGGAATAAACAAAGACACGGGGGCACAGATACGCAGTATTTT. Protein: CASRNKQRHGGTDTQYF.